This TCR beta chain was captured by sequencing in a study of STAT5B mutations in CD4+ large granular lymphocyte leukemia. The repertoire was sequenced with immunoSEQ multiplex PCR; TCRdb's copy has only in-frame clones and lacks some. Of over 25,000 clones listed, about 85% were seen once; the top ten hold 4.4%. The CDR3 extends over 13 amino acids. Germline CDR1 and CDR2: GTSNPN and SVGIG (reference sequence). V was shortened by 0 bases and J by 4 bases, with 7 bases between the two germline ends. This clone was seen only a few times. This clonotype originated in a human donor in good health. The genes are TRBV30 and TRBJ1-5; no clear D. The specimen sequenced was CD4+ T cells from blood buffy coats. For the CDR3, the DNA is TGTGCCTGGAGTGTAAACGAGAATCAGCCCCAGCATTTT. As protein: CAWSVNENQPQHF.